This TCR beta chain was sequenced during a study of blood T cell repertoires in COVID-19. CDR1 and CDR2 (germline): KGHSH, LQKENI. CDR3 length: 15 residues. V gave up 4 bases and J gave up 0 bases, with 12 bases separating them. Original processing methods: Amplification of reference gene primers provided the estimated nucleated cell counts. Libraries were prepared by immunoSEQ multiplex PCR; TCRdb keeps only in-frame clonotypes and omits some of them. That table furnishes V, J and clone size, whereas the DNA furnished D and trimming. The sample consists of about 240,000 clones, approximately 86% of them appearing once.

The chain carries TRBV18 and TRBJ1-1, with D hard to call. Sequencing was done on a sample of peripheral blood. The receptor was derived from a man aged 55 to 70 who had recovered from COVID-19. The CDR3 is CASSLLKGVNTEAFF. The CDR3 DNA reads TGTGCCAGCTCACTTTTGAAGGGAGTGAACACTGAAGCTTTCTTT.